This T cell receptor beta chain was found in a study of PD-1 blockade in classical Hodgkin lymphoma (dated by TCRdb to 2019 to 2021). Some background on the complete study: Nivolumab dosing was 3 mg/kg intravenously every 2 weeks, continuing until either disease progression or unacceptable toxicity. The study used CyTOF and TCR beta sequencing to define a peripheral blood immune signature of response to PD-1 blockade in classical Hodgkin lymphoma.

The full study reports these points: Lower diversity was seen in patients whose nivolumab began less than 1 year after ASCT, and these patients were left out of later analyses so that immune reconstitution would not confound the results. Baseline TCR diversity was reported as lower in newly diagnosed patients than in healthy donors, and lower still in relapsed/refractory patients. Trial patients with a complete response had baseline diversity similar to that of newly diagnosed patients, while partial responders and progressors had significantly lower diversity. By C4D1, a significant rise was seen in CD4+ TCR diversity but not in CD8+ TCR diversity (p=0.0027 vs p=0.16), and the rise was most apparent among complete responders (p=0.02). The study covered only a single clinical trial cohort, and the causes of the repertoire differences, possibly disease activity or prior therapy, were still not defined.

The Qiagen DNeasy kit was used to extract genomic DNA both from unsorted PBMCs and from the negatively selected CD4+ and CD8+ fractions. Using primers that anneal to V and J segments, immunoSEQ multiplex PCR amplified the TCR beta CDR3 regions. Amplification bias was minimized using a synthetic immune receptor repertoire, and residual bias was removed computationally after sequencing. On the study's bioinformatics: Custom Python scripts were used to quantify repertoire diversity as the Shannon entropy index. Unsorted, CD4+ and CD8+ repertoires were examined separately, except in combined analyses, for which CD4+ and CD8+ sequences were merged in silico. Clonal expansion was defined as a frequency increase of at least 2-fold after treatment compared with C1D1, and clones undetected at baseline were assigned a pseudocount of 0.5. Clones with 0 or 1 copy at C1D1 were defined as singleton clones, while clones with 2 or more copies were defined as non-singleton clones. Clones expanded in unsorted samples were annotated as CD4+, CD8+ or unknown by matching protein sequences in sorted samples from the same patient. Wilcoxon tests on paired samples were used to test diversity changes from C1D1 to C4D1. This immuneACCESS table, as held by TCRdb, lists in-frame sequences with V and J called but not all clones. Of the missing ones, under half trace to an unresolved V gene in checked studies; the others have no known cause. V, J and clone size were drawn from that table, and D and trimming were deduced from the DNA. For this sample there are just under 40,000 clones; 77% appear just once. The top ten clones comprise approximately 9.4% of the sample.

V lost 4 bases and J lost 5 bases; the stretch between them is 8 bases long. The CDR3 runs 12 residues from the cysteine to the phenylalanine. Only the CDR3 region is kept as DNA, spanning 36 bases read in frame from base 1. Reading the germline V gene gives CDR1 KGHSH and CDR2 LQKENI. Worth noting for this clone: Its antigen is unknown. Nothing much larger sits one base from this clone, and base qualities are not available.

The time point label, read with the paper, signifies: cycle 4 day 1 (C4D1), after 6 weeks of nivolumab. Relapse after autologous stem cell transplantation had occurred in all trial patients, and cohorts A, B and C were distinguished by prior brentuximab vedotin exposure. The trial cohort comprised 60 or so patients with relapsed/refractory classical Hodgkin lymphoma whose best overall responses were complete response, partial response or progressive disease. Trial patients were treated with single-agent nivolumab in the multi-cohort phase II CheckMate 205 trial. Best overall response was determined by an independent review committee according to the 2007 International Working Group response criteria. Trial PBMCs were obtained immediately prior to nivolumab initiation (C1D1) and on therapy at cycle 2 day 1 and cycle 4 day 1. Peripheral blood was collected in 8 mL Vacutainer Cell Preparation Tubes, from which PBMCs were isolated by centrifugation and then cryopreserved.

Sequenced here: peripheral blood mononuclear cells (PBMCs), sampled before the fourth cycle of nivolumab. This sequence originates from a human donor with classical Hodgkin lymphoma. This chain joins TRBV18 to TRBJ1-2; 5 matching bases give a weak D call of TRBD1. The CDR3 corresponds to CASSLGTYGYTF. The DNA sequence is as follows: TGTGCCAGCTCACTCGGGACGTATGGCTACACCTTC.